The sequence of this T cell receptor beta chain was determined in a study of identical twins listed by TCRdb under 2016. With regard to the full study: TCR alpha and beta repertoires from monozygotic twins, unrelated adults of various ages and cord blood were deep-sequenced to test whether fetal clonotypes persist. To rule out contamination, replicate twin experiments were performed at different times with different library preparation protocols.

V is clipped by 3 bases and J by 2 bases, and the sequence between their germline boundaries is 17 bases long. CDR1 and CDR2 are read off the germline V gene (reference sequence) as LNHNV and YYDKDF. Reading from cysteine to phenylalanine, the CDR3 counts 16 amino acids. Just the 48-base CDR3 DNA is kept, in frame starting at base 1. All donors were healthy Caucasians. The twin cohort consisted of three pairs of female monozygotic twins, all aged roughly 18 to 30 years. Miltenyi CD45RO+ enrichment and human naive T-cell isolation kits were used to isolate memory (CD45RO+) and naive T cells from PBMC. Broad study findings and their caveats: In monozygotic twins, recombination models systematically underestimated out-of-frame TCR alpha sharing, but the models matched the sharing seen between unrelated individuals. Because the same donors could not be followed over many years, the conclusions relied on cross-sectional statistical analysis. The excess sharing between twins in beta out-of-frame sequences was weaker because fewer shared sequences reduced the signal-to-noise ratio. Fewer insertions were carried by abundant cord blood beta clonotypes, a similar but weaker trend appeared in young adult naive repertoires, and no such trend appeared in memory repertoires. Invariant T cells such as MAIT and iNKT could partly confound zero-insertion analyses, although diverse VJ usage argued against such confounding for most clonotypes. Compared with coincidental sharing between unrelated individuals, out-of-frame TCR alpha sequences shared between twins had an excess of sequences with low generation probability.

Concerning this clonotype itself: Its antigen remains unidentified. Per-nucleotide qualities are absent, and no much larger clonotype sits a single base away.

The library came from 5' RACE. TCRdb shows the sequencer as Illumina HiSeq 2000. Template switching introduced a universal primer binding site; the final cDNA contained a unique molecular identifier, enabling accurate counting of TCR cDNA molecules. Specific primers in the conserved constant-segment region were used to synthesize first-strand cDNA for TCR alpha and beta chains. To control for contamination, each cDNA library was double barcoded with a SMART-Mk sample barcode plus Illumina barcodes. TruSeq adapter sequences and Illumina sample barcodes were added in two successive PCR steps. The TCR alpha and beta cDNA libraries were sequenced on the Illumina HiSeq platform using custom primers. From the authors' description of their analysis: Unique molecular identifiers were extracted from raw reads with MiGEC, and CDR3 positions were determined with MiXCR. Recombination models were inferred per individual with the repgenHMM and IGoR tools using an EM algorithm. Shared clonotypes were analyzed with the tcR package in R, and sharing was normalized by the product of cloneset sizes. To study raw recombination without the effects of thymic and clonal selection, out-of-frame nonproductive sequences were analyzed. In TCRdb, the public reads were trimmed at Q25 with fastp and aligned with MiXCR, with productive beta chains retained. Every CDR3 protein is listed once, alongside the most common genes and DNA of its rows. These V and J calls originate from TCRdb's pipeline instead of the authors' own analysis. For this sample there are about 220,000 distinct CDR3 sequences; 7.5% appear just once. The ten top clones hold less than 2.5% of the sample.

The same sample was also used in a study of yellow fever vaccine responses in identical twins. From the second report: The T cell response to vaccination in identical twins was reported by the authors to appear partly convergent and partly personalized. The study precisely tracked vaccine-responding T cell clones in identical twins.

The chain was built from TRBV15 and TRBJ2-7; TRBD2 might be the D gene, on 5 matching bases. This receptor was taken from a woman under 30 in good health. The sequencing input was memory (CD45RO+) T cells sorted from blood. The label giving this sample's cell subset or site can be read as: CD45RO+ enriched T cells. This receptor has the CDR3 CATSRDSRRAPYEQYF. The DNA reads TGTGCCACCAGCAGGGACTCGCGGCGGGCCCCCTACGAGCAGTACTTC.